This T cell receptor beta chain was documented in a study of cytomegalovirus exposure and HLA in healthy donors. Study-level findings and limits: HLA restriction was apparent for most CMV-associated TCR beta chains in a later analysis.

PCR used 60 Vbeta primers and 13 Jbeta primers. Method: immunoSEQ multiplex PCR; TCRdb's copy keeps in-frame clones and lacks some. The table includes roughly 100,000 clones, around 72% detected once. The germline V gene encodes CDR1 MNHEY and CDR2 SVGAGI. The V segment lost 4 bases and the J segment 4 bases; nucleotides outside the gene matches: 8. The CDR3 is made up of 15 amino acids. Points on this clone: Its antigen is as yet unknown.

The rearrangement links TRBV6-5 to TRBJ1-2; TRBD1 aligns across 8 bases. The source material was PBMCs. The TCR was taken from a young man in good health and CMV-seronegative. The DNA of the CDR3 is TGTGCCAGCAGTTCGCACCAGGGGGCCTCCTATGGCTACACCTTC. It specifies CASSSHQGASYGYTF.